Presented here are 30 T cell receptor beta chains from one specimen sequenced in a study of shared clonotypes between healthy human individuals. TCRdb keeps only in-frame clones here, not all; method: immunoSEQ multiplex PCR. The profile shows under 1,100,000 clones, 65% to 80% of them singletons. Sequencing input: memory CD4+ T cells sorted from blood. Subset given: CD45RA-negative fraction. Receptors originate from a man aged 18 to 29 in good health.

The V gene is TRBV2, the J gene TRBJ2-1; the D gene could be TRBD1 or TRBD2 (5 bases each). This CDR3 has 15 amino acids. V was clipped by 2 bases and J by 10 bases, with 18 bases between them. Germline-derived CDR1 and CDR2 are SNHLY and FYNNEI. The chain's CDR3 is CASSENGTPHGEQFF. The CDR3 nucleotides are TGTGCCAGCAGTGAAAACGGGACCCCCCACGGAGAGCAGTTCTTC.

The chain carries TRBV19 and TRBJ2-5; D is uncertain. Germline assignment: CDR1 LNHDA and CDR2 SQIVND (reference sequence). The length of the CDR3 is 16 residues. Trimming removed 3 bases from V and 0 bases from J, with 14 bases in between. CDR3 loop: CASSIFQLMYQETQYF. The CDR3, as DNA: TGTGCCAGTAGTATCTTCCAGCTCATGTACCAAGAGACCCAGTACTTC.

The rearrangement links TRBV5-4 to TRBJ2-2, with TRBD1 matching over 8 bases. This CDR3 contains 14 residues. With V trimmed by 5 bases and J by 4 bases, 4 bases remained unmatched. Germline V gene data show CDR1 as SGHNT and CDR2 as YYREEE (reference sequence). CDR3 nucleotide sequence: TGTGCCAGCAGTCCCACAGGGGGCACCGGGGAGCTGTTTTTT. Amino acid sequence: CASSPTGGTGELFF.

For the CDR3, the DNA is TGTGCCAGCAGCCTGGGAGGGACTGGCAAGCCCACAGATACGCAGTATTTT. Translating gives CASSLGGTGKPTDTQYF. V and J are TRBV11-3 and TRBJ2-3; 7 bases match TRBD2. The CDR3 is 17 amino acids. With 5 bases clipped from V and 2 bases from J, the junction kept 13 bases outside the gene matches. The germline CDR1 and CDR2 sequences are SGHNT and YENEEA. Variable domain in full (rest from reference TRBV11-3 and TRBJ2-3): EAGVVQSPRYKIIEKKQPVAFWCNPISGHNTLYWYLQNLGQGPELLIRYENEEAVDDSQLPKDRFSAERLKGVDSTLKIQPAELGDSAVYLCASSLGGTGKPTDTQYFGPGTRLTVL.

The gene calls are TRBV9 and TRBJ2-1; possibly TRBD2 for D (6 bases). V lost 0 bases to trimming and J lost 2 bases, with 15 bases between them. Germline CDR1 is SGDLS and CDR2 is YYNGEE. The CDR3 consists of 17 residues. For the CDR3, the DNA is TGTGCCAGCAGCGTAGACCTCGGACTACCTACCTACAATGAGCAGTTCTTC. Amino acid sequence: CASSVDLGLPTYNEQFF.

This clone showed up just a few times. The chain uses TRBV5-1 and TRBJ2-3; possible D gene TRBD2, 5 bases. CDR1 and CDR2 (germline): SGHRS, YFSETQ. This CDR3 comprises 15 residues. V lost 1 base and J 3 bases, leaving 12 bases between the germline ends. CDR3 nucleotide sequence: TGCGCCAGCAGCTTGATCGGCGGGCAGACAGATACGCAGTATTTT. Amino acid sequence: CASSLIGGQTDTQYF.

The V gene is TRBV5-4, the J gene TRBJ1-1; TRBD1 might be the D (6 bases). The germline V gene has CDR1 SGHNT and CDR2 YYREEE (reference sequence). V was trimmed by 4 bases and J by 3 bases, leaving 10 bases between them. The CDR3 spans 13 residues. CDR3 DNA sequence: TGTGCCAGCAGCAACCCAGGGGACACTGAAGCTTTCTTT. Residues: CASSNPGDTEAFF.

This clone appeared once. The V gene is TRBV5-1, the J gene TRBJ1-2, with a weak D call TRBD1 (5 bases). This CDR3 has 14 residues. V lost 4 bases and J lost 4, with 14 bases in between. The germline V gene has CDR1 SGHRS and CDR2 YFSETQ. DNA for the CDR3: TGCGCCAGCAGCACAGGTAGAGAGGTCTATGGCTACACCTTC. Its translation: CASSTGREVYGYTF.

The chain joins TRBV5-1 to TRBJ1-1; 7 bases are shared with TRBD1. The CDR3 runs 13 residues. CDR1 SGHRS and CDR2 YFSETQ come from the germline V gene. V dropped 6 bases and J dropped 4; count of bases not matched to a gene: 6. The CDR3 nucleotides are TGCGCCAGCACCCTCGGACAGGCCACTGAAGCTTTCTTT. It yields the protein CASTLGQATEAFF.

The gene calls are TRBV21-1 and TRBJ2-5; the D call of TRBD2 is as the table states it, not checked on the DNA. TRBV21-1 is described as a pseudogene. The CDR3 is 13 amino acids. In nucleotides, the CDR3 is TGTGCCGGCCGGCGGGAATGGCGAGAGACCCAGTACTTC. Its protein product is CAGRREWRETQYF.

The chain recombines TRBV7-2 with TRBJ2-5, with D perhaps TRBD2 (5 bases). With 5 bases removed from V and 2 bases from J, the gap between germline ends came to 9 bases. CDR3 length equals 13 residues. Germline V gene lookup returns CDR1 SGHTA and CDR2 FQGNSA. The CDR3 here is CASSSSAQETQYF. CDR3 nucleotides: TGTGCCAGCAGCAGTAGCGCTCAAGAGACCCAGTACTTC.

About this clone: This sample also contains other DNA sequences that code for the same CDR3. The CDR3 DNA follows: TGTGCCATCAGTGAGGGGCCTAACTATGGCTACACCTTC. It translates to CAISEGPNYGYTF. V is TRBV10-3 and J is TRBJ1-2; D call uncertain. This CDR3 comprises 13 residues. CDR1 ENHRY and CDR2 SYGVKD come from the germline V gene. V lost 2 bases and J 0 bases, leaving 4 bases between the germline ends.

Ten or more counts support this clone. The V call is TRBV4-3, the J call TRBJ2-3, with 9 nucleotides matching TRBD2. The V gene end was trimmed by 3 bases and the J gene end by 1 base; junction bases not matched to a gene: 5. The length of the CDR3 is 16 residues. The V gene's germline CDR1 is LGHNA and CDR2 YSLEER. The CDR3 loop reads CASSQVSGRGTDTQYF. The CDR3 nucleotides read TGCGCCAGCAGCCAGGTTAGCGGGAGAGGCACAGATACGCAGTATTTT.

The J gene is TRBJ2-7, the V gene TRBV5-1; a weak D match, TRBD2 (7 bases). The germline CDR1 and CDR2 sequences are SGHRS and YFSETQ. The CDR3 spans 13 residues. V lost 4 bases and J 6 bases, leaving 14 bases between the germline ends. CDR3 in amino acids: CASSAGQRGEQYF. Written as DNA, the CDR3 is TGCGCCAGCAGCGCTGGACAGCGGGGCGAGCAGTACTTC.

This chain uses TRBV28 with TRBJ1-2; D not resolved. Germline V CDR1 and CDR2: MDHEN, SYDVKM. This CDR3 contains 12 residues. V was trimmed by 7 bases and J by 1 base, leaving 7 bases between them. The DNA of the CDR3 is TGTGCCAGCACCAAAAGTAACTATGGCTACACCTTC. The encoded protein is CASTKSNYGYTF.

The CDR3 here is CASSYQAGPWTF. Written as DNA, the CDR3 is TGTGCCAGCAGCTATCAAGCCGGGCCATGGACCTTC. This chain connects TRBV11-2 to TRBJ1-2; D gene uncertain. This CDR3 spans 12 amino acids. V gave up 4 bases and J gave up 14 bases, with 17 bases separating them. CDR1 SGHAT and CDR2 FQNNGV come from the germline V gene.

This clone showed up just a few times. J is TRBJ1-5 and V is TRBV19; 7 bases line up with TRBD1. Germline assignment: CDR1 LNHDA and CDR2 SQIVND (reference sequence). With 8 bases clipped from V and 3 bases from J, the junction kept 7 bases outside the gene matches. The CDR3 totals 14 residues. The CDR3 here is CASLMTGTNQPQHF. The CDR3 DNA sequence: TGTGCCAGTCTTATGACAGGGACCAATCAGCCCCAGCATTTT. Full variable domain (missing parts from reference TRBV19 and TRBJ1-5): DGGITQSPKYLFRKEGQNVTLSCEQNLNHDAMYWYRQDPGQGLRLIYYSQIVNDFQKGDIAEGYSVSREKKESFPLTVTSAQKNPTAFYLCASLMTGTNQPQHFGDGTRLSIL.

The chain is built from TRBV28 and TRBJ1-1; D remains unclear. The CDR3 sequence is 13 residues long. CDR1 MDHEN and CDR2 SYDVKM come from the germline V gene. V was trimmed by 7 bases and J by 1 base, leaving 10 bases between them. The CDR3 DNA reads TGTGCCAGCACCCCAGCCAAGAACACTGAAGCTTTCTTT. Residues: CASTPAKNTEAFF.

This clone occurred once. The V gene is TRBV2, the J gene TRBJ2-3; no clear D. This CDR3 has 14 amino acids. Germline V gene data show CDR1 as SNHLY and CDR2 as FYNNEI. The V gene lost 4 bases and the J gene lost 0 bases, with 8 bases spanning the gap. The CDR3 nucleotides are TGTGCCAGCAGTGTCGGTGATAGCACAGATACGCAGTATTTT. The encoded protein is CASSVGDSTDTQYF. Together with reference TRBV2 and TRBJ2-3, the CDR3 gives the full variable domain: EPEVTQTPSHQVTQMGQEVILRCVPISNHLYFYWYRQILGQKVEFLVSFYNNEISEKSEIFDDQFSVERPDGSNFTLKIRSTKLEDSAMYFCASSVGDSTDTQYFGPGTRLTVL.

CDR3 protein: CASSYNWNEQFF. As DNA, the CDR3 is TGTGCCAGCAGCTACAACTGGAATGAGCAGTTCTTC. The rearrangement joins TRBV7-9 to TRBJ2-1, with D hard to call. The V gene's germline CDR1 is SEHNR and CDR2 FQNEAQ (reference sequence). The CDR3 loop spans 12 amino acids. Trimming left V 4 bases short and J 7 bases short, with 8 bases between.

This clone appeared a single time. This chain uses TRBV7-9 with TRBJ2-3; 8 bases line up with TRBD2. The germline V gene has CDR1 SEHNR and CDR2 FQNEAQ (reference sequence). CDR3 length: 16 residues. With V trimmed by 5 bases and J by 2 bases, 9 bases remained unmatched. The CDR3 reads CASSDSGTTTTDTQYF. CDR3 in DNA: TGTGCCAGCAGCGATAGCGGGACTACTACCACAGATACGCAGTATTTT.

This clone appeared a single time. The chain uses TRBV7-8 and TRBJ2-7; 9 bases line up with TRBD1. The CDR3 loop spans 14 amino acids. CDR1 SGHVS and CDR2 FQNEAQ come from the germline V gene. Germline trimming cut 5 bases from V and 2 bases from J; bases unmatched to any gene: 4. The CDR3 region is CASSLDRGTYEQYF. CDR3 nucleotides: TGTGCCAGCAGCCTAGACAGGGGGACCTACGAGCAGTACTTC. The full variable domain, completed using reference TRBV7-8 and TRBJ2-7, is GAGVSQSPRYKVAKRGQDVALRCDPISGHVSLFWYQQALGQGPEFLTYFQNEAQLDKSGLPSDRFFAERPEGSVSTLKIQRTQQEDSAVYLCASSLDRGTYEQYFGPGTRLTVT.

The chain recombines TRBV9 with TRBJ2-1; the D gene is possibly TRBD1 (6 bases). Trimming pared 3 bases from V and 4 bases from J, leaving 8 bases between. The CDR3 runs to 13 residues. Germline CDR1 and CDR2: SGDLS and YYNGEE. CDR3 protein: CASSDDRYNEQFF. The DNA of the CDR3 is TGTGCCAGCAGCGATGACAGGTACAATGAGCAGTTCTTC.

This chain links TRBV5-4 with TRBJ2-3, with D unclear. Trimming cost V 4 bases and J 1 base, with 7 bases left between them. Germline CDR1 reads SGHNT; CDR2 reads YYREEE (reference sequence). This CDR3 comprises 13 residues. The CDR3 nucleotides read TGTGCCAGCAGCCCCGACGGCACAGATACGCAGTATTTT. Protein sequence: CASSPDGTDTQYF.

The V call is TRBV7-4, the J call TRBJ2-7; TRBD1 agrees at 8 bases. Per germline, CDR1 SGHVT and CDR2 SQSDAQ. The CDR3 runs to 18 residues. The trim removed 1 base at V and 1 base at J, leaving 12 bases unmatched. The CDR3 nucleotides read TGTGCCAGCAGCTTAGTTGCCAGGGGGCGCCATGTGTCCTACGAGCAGTACTTC. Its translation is CASSLVARGRHVSYEQYF.

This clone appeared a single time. CDR3 bases: TGTGCCAGCAGCGTCGGGACTAGCGGCTACAATGAGCAGTTCTTC. Translation gives CASSVGTSGYNEQFF. The rearrangement uses TRBV9 and TRBJ2-1; TRBD2 matches at 11 bases. J was trimmed by 3 bases and V by 2 bases; bases with no gene match: 1. This CDR3 has 15 residues. Germline V lookup: CDR1 SGDLS, CDR2 YYNGEE.

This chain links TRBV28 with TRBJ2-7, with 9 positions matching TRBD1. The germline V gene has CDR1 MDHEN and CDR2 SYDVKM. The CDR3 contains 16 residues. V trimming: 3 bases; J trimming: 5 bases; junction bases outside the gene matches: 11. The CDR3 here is CASSFGIQGARNEQYF. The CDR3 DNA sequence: TGTGCCAGCAGTTTTGGGATACAGGGGGCGCGCAACGAGCAGTACTTC.

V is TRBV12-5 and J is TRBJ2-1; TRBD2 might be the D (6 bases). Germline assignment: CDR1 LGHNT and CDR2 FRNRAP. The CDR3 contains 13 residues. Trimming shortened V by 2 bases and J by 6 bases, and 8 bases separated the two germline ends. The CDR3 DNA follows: TGTGCTAGTGGTTTGACCGGGGGCAATGAGCAGTTCTTC. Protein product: CASGLTGGNEQFF. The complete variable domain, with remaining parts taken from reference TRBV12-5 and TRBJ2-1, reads DARVTQTPRHKVTEMGQEVTMRCQPILGHNTVFWYRQTMMQGLELLAYFRNRAPLDDSGMPKDRFSAEMPDATLATLKIQPSEPRDSAVYFCASGLTGGNEQFFGPGTRLTVL.

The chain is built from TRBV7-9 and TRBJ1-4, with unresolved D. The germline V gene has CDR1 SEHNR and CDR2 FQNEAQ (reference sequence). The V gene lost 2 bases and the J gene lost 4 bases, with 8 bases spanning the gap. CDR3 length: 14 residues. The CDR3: CASSLFGNNEKLFF. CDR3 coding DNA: TGTGCCAGCAGCTTATTTGGGAATAATGAAAAACTGTTTTTT.

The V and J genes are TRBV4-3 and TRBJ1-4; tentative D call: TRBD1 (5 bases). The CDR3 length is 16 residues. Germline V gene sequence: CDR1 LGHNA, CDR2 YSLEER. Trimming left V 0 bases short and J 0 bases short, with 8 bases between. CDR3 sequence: CASSQERGATNEKLFF. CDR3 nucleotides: TGCGCCAGCAGCCAAGAGAGGGGTGCAACTAATGAAAAACTGTTTTTT.